This T cell receptor (beta chain) was obtained from a study of blood T cell repertoires in COVID-19. As for the study in general: The United States, Italy and Spain were the sources of the acute and convalescent COVID-19 samples.

Sequenced by immunoSEQ multiplex PCR; TCRdb stores in-frame clones only, minus some. In the table there are about 330,000 clones, more than 85% of which are singletons. CDR3 length: 15 residues. The V gene's germline CDR1 is SGHNT and CDR2 YYREEE (reference sequence). V shed 0 bases and J shed 7 bases, with 13 bases lying between them. The sequencing input was PBMCs or T cells enriched from blood (not recorded which). This receptor was identified in a woman aged 25-40 years who had recovered from COVID-19. The chain links TRBV5-4 to TRBJ2-2, with D maybe TRBD2 (5 bases). This CDR3 reads CASSLVSGSNGELFF. For the CDR3, the DNA is TGTGCCAGCAGCTTGGTTTCGGGATCCAACGGGGAGCTGTTTTTT.